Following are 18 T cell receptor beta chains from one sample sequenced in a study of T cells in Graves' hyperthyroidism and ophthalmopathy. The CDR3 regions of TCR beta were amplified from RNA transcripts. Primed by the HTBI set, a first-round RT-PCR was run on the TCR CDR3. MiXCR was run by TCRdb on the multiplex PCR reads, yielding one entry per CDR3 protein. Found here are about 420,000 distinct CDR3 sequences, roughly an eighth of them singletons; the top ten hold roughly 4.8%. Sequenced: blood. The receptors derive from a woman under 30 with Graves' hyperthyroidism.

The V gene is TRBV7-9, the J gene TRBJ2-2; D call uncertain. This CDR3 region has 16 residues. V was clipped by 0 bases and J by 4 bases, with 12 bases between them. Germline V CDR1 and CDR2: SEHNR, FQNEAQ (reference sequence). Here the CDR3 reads CASSLASGAGTGELFF. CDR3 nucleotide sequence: TGTGCCAGCAGCTTAGCCTCAGGAGCTGGCACCGGGGAGCTGTTTTTT.

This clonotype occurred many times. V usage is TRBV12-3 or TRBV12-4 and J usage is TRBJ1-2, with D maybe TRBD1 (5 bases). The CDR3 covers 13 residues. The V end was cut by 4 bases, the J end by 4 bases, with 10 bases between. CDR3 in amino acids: CASSWGTTYGYTF. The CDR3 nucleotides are TGTGCCAGCAGTTGGGGGACCACCTATGGCTACACCTTC.

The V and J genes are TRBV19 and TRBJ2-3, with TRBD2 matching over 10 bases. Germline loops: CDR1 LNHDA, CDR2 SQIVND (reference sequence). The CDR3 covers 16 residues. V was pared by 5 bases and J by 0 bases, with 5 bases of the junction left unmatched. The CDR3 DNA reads TGTGCCAGTAGTGTCTGGACTAGCGGCAGCACAGATACGCAGTATTTT. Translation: CASSVWTSGSTDTQYF.

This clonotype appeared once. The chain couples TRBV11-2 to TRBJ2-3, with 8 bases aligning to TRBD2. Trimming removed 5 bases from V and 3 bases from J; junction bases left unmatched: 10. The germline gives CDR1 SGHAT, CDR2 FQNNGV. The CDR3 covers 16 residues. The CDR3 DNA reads TGTGCCAGCAGCCCCCCGATAGCGGGGAAGACAGATACGCAGTATTTT. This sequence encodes CASSPPIAGKTDTQYF.

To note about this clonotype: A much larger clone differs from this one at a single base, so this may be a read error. This CDR3 is CASSLGRIIMNTEALF. The CDR3 region has the DNA TGTGCCAGCAGCTTGGGACGGATTATCATGAACACTGAAGCTCTCTTT. The gene calls are TRBV5-5 and TRBJ1-1, with D hard to call. Per the germline V gene, CDR1 is SGHKS and CDR2 is YYEKEE (reference sequence). This CDR3 is 16 amino acids long.

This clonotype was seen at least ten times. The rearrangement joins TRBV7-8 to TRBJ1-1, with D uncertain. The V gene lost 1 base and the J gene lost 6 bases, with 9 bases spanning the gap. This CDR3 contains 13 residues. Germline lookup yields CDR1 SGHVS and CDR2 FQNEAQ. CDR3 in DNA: TGTGCCAGCAGCTTAGTCCTGATAGCTGAAGCTTTCTTT. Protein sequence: CASSLVLIAEAFF.

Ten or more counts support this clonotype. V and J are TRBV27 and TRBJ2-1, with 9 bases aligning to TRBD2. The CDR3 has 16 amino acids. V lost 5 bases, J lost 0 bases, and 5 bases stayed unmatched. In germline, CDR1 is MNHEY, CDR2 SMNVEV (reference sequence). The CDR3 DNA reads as TGTGCCAGCAGTCCATTTAGCGGGGGCTCCTACAATGAGCAGTTCTTC. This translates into CASSPFSGGSYNEQFF.

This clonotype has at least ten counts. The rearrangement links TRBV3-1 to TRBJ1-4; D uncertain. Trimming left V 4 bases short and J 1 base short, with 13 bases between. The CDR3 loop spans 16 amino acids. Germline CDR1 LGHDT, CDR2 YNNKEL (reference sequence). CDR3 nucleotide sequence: TGTGCCAGCAGCCCCAGGTTTCGGGGAACTAATGAAAAACTGTTTTTT. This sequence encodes CASSPRFRGTNEKLFF.

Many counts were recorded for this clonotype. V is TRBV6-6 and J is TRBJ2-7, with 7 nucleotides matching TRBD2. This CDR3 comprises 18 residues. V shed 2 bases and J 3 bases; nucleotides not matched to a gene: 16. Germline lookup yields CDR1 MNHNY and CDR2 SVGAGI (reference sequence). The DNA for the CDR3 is TGTGCCAGCAGTTACCGACCCCGTAGCGGGTTGGCGGTCTACGAGCAGTACTTC. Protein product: CASSYRPRSGLAVYEQYF.

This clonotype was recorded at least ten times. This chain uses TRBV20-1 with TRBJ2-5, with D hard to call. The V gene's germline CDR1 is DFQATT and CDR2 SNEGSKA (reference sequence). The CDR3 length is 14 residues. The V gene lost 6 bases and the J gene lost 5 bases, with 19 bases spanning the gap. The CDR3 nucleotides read TGCAGTGCAAACCGGATAGATCGTGGTGAGACCCAGTACTTC. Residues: CSANRIDRGETQYF.

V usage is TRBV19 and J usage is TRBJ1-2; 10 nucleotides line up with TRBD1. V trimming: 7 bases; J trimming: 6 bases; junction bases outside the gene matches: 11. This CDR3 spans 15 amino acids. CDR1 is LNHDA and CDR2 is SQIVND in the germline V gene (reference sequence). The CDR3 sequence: CASTHTGTGDDGYTF. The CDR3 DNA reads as TGTGCCAGTACCCACACCGGGACAGGGGACGATGGCTACACCTTC.

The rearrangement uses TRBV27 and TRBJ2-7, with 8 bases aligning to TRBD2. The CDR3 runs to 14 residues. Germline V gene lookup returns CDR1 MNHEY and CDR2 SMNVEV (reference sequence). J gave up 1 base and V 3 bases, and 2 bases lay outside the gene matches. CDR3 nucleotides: TGTGCCAGCAGTTTTAGCGGGGAATCCTACGAGCAGTACTTC. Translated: CASSFSGESYEQYF.

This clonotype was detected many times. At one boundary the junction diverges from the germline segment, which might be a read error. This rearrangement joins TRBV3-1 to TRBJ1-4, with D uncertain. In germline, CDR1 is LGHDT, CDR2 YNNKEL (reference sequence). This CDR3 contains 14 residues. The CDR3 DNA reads TGTGCCAGCAGCCCCCCGCTGACTAGTGAAAAACTGTTTTTT. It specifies CASSPPLTSEKLFF. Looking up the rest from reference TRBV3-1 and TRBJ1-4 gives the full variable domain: DTAVSQTPKYLVTQMGNDKSIKCEQNLGHDTMYWYKQDSKKFLKIMFSYNNKELIINETVPNRFSPKSPDKAHLNLHINSLELGDSAVYFCASSPPLTSEKLFFGSGTQLSVL.

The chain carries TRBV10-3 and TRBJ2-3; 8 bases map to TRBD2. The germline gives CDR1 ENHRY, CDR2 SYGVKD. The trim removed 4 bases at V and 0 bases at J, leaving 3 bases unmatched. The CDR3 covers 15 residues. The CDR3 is CAISATSGSTDTQYF. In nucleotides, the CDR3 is TGTGCCATCAGTGCCACTAGCGGAAGCACAGATACGCAGTATTTT.

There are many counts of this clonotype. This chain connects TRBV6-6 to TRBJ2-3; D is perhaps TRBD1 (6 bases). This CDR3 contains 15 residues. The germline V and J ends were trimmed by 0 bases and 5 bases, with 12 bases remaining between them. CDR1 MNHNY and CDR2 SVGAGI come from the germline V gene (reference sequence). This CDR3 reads CASSYSNRDKDTQYF. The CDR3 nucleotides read TGTGCCAGCAGTTACTCGAACAGGGACAAAGATACGCAGTATTTT.

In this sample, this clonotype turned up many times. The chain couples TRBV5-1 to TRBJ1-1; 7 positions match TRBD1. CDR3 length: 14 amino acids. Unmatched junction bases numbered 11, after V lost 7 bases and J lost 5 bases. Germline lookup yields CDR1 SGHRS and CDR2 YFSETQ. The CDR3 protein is CASSDRVEKTEAFF. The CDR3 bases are TGCGCCAGCTCAGACAGGGTCGAGAAAACTGAAGCTTTCTTT.

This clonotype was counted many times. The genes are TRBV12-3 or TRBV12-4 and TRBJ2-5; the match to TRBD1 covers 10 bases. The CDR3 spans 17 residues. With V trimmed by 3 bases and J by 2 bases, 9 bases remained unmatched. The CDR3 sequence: CASSLLISGQGQETQYF. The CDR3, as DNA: TGTGCCAGCAGTTTGTTAATCTCGGGACAGGGGCAAGAGACCCAGTACTTC.

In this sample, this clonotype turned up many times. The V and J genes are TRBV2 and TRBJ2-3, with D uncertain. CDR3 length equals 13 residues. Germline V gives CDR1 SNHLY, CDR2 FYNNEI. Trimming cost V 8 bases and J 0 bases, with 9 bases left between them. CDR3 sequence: CASHFTSTDTQYF. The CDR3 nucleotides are TGTGCCAGCCACTTTACTAGCACAGATACGCAGTATTTT.